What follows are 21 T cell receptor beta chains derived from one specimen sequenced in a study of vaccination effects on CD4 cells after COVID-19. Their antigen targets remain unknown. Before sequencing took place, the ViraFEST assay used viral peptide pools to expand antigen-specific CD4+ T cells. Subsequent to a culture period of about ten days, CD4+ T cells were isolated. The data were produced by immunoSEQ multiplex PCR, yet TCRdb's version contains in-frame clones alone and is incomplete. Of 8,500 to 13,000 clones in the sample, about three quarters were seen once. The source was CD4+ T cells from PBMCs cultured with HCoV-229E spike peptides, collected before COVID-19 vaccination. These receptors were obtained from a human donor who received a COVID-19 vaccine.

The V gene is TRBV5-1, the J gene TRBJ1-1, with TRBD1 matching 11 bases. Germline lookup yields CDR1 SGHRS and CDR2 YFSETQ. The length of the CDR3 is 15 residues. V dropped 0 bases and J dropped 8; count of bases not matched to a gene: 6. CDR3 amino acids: CASSLAPGQGEEAFF. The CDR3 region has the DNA TGCGCCAGCAGCTTGGCCCCGGGACAGGGGGAGGAAGCTTTCTTT.

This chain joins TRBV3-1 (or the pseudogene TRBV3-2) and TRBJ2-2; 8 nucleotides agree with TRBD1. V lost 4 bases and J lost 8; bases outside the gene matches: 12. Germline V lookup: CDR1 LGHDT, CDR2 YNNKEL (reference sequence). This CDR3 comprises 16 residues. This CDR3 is CASSREAAGGGGELFF. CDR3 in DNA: TGTGCCAGCAGCCGAGAGGCGGCAGGGGGCGGTGGGGAGCTGTTTTTT.

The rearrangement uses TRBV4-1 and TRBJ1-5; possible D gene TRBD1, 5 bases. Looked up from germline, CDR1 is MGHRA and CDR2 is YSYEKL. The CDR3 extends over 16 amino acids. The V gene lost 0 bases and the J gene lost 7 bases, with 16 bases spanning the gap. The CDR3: CASSQEPGRPDQPQHF. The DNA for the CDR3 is TGCGCCAGCAGCCAAGAGCCAGGGCGTCCAGACCAGCCCCAGCATTTT.

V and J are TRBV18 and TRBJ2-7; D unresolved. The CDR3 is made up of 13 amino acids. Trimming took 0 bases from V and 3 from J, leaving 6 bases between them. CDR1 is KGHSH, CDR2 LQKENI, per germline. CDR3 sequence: CASSPPASYEQYF. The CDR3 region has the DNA TGTGCCAGCTCACCACCGGCTAGCTACGAGCAGTACTTC.

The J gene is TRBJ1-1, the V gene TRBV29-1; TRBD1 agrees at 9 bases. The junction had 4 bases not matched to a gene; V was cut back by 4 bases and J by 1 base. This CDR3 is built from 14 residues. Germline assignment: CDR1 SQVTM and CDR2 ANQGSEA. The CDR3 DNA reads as TGCAGCGTTGTGACACAGGGGGCGAACACTGAAGCTTTCTTT. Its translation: CSVVTQGANTEAFF.

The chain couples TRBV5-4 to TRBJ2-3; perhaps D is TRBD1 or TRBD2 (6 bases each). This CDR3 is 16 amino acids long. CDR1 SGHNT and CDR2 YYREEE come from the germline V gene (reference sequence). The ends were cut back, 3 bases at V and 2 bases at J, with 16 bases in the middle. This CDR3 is CASSWRGYWDTDTQYF. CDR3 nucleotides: TGTGCCAGCAGCTGGAGGGGGTACTGGGACACAGATACGCAGTATTTT.

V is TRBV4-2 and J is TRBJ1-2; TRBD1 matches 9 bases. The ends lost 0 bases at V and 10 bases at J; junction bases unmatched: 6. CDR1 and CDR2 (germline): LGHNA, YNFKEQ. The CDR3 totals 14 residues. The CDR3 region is CASSQDGTGRVYTF. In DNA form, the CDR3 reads TGTGCCAGCAGCCAAGATGGGACAGGGCGCGTCTACACCTTC.

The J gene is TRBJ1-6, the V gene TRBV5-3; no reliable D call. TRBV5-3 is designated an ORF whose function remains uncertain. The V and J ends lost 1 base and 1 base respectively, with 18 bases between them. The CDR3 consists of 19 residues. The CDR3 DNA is TGTGCCAGAAGCTTGAATCGGAGGGCACGGGCTTCCTATAATTCACCCCTCCACTTT. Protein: CARSLNRRARASYNSPLHF.

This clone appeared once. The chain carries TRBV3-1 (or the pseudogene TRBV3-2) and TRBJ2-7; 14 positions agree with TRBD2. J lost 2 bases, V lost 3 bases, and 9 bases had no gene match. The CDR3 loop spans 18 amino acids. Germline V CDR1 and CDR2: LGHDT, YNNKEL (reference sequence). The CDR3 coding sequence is TGTGCCAGCAGCCATGCCGGACTGGGACTAGCGGGAGCCTACGAGCAGTACTTC. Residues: CASSHAGLGLAGAYEQYF.

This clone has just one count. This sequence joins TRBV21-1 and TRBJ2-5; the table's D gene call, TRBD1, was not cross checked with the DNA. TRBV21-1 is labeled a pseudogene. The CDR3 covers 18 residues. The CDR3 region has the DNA TGTGCCAGCAGCAAAGCCAGAACGCGGGACAGCCCTCAAGAGACCCAGTACTTC. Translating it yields CASSKARTRDSPQETQYF.

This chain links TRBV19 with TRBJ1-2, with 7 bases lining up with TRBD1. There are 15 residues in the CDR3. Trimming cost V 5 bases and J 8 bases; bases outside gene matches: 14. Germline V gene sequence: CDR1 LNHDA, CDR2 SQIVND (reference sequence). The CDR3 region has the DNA TGTGCCAGTAGTGTAACCGGGACAGCCATCAACGGCTACACCTTC. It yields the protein CASSVTGTAINGYTF.

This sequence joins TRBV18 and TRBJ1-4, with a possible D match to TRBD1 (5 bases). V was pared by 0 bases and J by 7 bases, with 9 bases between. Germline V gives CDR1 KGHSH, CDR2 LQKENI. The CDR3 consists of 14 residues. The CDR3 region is CASSPPGVIEKLFF. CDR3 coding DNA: TGTGCCAGCTCACCACCAGGGGTGATTGAAAAACTGTTTTTT.

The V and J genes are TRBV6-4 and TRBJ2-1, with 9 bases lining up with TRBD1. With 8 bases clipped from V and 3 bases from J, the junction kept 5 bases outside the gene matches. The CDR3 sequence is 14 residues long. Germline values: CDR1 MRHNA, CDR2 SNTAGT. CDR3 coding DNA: TGTGCCAGCTTTCGGACAGGGGACTACAATGAGCAGTTCTTC. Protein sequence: CASFRTGDYNEQFF.

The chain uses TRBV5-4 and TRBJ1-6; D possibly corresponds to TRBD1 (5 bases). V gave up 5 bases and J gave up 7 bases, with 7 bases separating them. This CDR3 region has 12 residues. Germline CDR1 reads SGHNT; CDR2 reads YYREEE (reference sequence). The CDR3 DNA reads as TGTGCCAGCAGTTGGGACAATTCACCCCTCCACTTT. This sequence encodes CASSWDNSPLHF.

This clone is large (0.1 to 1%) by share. CDR3 DNA sequence: TGCAGTGCTGGTGGAGAGGCTGGAAACACCATATATTTT. Translation gives CSAGGEAGNTIYF. The chain combines TRBV20-1 with TRBJ1-3; no firm D call. The V end was cut by 5 bases, the J end by 2 bases, with 10 bases between. The CDR3 is made up of 13 amino acids. Germline CDR1 DFQATT, CDR2 SNEGSKA (reference sequence).

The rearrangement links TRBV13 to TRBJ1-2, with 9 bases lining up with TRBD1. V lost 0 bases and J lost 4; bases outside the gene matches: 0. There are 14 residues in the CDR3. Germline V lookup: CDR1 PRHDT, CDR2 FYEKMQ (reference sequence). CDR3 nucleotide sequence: TGTGCCAGCAGCTTAGGGACAGGGGGCTATGGCTACACCTTC. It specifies CASSLGTGGYGYTF.

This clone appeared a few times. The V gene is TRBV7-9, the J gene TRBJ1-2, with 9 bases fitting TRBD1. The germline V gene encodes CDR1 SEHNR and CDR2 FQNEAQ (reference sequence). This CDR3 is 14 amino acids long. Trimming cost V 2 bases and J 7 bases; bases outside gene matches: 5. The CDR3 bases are TGTGCCAGCAGCTTAAGGGACAGGGCTGGTGGCTACACCTTC. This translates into CASSLRDRAGGYTF.

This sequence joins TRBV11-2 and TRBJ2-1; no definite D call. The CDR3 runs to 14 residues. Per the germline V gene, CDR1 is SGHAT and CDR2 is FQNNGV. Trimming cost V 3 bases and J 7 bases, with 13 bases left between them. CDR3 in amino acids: CASSFSLASNEQFF. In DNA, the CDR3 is TGTGCCAGCAGCTTCTCCCTGGCGAGTAATGAGCAGTTCTTC.

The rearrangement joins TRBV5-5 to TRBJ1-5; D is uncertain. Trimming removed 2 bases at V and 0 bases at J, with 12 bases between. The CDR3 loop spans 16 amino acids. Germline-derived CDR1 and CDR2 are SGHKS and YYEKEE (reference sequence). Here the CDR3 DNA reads TGTGCCAGCAGCTTAAATACGGGGAATAGCAATCAGCCCCAGCATTTT. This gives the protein CASSLNTGNSNQPQHF.

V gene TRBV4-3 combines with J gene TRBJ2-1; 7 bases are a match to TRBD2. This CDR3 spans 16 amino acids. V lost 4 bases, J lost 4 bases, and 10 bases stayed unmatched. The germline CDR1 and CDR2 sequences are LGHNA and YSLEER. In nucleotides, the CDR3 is TGCGCCAGCAGCCGAAGTCTGGTGGGGGGGTACAATGAGCAGTTCTTC. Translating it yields CASSRSLVGGYNEQFF.

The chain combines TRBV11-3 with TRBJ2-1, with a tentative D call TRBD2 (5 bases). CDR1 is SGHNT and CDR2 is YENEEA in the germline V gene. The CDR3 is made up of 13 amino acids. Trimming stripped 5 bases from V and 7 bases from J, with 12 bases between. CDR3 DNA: TGTGCCAGCAGCCCCGAGGGAGTGAATGAGCAGTTCTTC. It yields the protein CASSPEGVNEQFF.